The entry that follows covers one T cell receptor (beta chain) sequence. From germline, CDR1 is LGHDT and CDR2 YNNKEL (reference sequence). The CDR3 spans 15 residues. The germline V and J ends were trimmed by 2 bases and 0 bases, with 10 bases remaining between them. This entry comes from a study of blood T cell repertoires in COVID-19. For the study at large: The origin of the acute and convalescent COVID-19 samples was the United States, Italy and Spain. PBMCs, B-cell-depleted T cells, or T cells provided the cDNA or gDNA that made up the material.

Clones were sequenced by immunoSEQ multiplex PCR, and TCRdb holds only the in-frame ones, with some missing. Of around 50,000 clones in the sample, roughly nine tenths were seen once. The Seattle patients, enrolled during active infection, were followed longitudinally. The rearrangement joins TRBV3-1 (or the pseudogene TRBV3-2) to TRBJ2-5; D is possibly TRBD2 (7 bases). Sequenced: peripheral blood. The clonotype originates from a woman older than 75 with COVID-19, enrolled during active disease. The DNA of the CDR3 is TGTGCCAGCAGCCAAAGGGGGAGGGACCAAGAGACCCAGTACTTC. Residues: CASSQRGRDQETQYF.